These 24 T cell receptor beta chains share one sample of origin, sequenced in a study of T cells in severe cutaneous drug reactions. Libraries were made by iRepertoire multiplex PCR with TCR subtype-specific primers for bulk and single-cell sequencing. TCRdb re-called the multiplex PCR reads and gives one entry per CDR3 protein, without DNA. This sample's table reports about 3,800 distinct CDR3 sequences. Sequenced patients had Stevens-Johnson syndrome or toxic epidermal necrolysis caused by carbamazepine. Specimen: PBMCs. These receptor sequences come from a human donor with Stevens-Johnson syndrome, a severe cutaneous drug reaction.

The chain is built from TRBV20-1 and TRBJ2-7; TCRdb picks TRBD1, but there is no DNA to check that call. CDR3 length: 16 residues. Germline lookup yields CDR1 DFQATT and CDR2 SNEGSKA (reference sequence). The CDR3 reads CSARNLFDSLSYEQYF.

This rearrangement joins TRBV4-1 to TRBJ2-7; TCRdb selects TRBD1, and the lack of DNA leaves this call unchecked. Germline CDR1 reads MGHRA; CDR2 reads YSYEKL. CDR3 length: 15 amino acids. CDR3 protein: CASSQPGQGKFEQYF.

The CDR3: CASSVGNSGQETQYF. The chain uses TRBV7-2 and TRBJ2-5; TCRdb calls TRBD2, which cannot be checked without DNA. Germline CDR1 and CDR2: SGHTA and FQGNSA. The CDR3 sequence is 15 residues long.

The CDR3 protein is CSARAPTYQETQYF. This chain joins TRBV20-1 and TRBJ2-5. The germline gives CDR1 DFQATT, CDR2 SNEGSKA (reference sequence). The CDR3 is made up of 14 amino acids.

The chain recombines TRBV3-1 with TRBJ2-5; TCRdb's D call, TRBD2, is unchecked because there is no DNA. Germline assignment: CDR1 LGHDT and CDR2 YNNKEL (reference sequence). The CDR3 has 16 residues. The CDR3 sequence: CASSPGTSGAQETQYF.

The chain carries TRBV10-3 and TRBJ1-1. CDR1 is ENHRY and CDR2 is SYGVKD in the germline V gene. The length of the CDR3 is 14 residues. CDR3 amino acids: CAISEYERDTEAFF.

The chain couples TRBV7-9 to TRBJ2-1; absent DNA, TCRdb's TRBD2 call cannot be checked. The CDR3 is made up of 15 amino acids. Germline CDR1 SEHNR, CDR2 FQNEAQ (reference sequence). The CDR3 loop reads CASTNSGRGGNEQFF.

The chain joins TRBV11-2 to TRBJ2-1; TCRdb indicates TRBD1, and absent DNA this call remains unverified. The CDR3 covers 15 residues. CDR1 and CDR2 (germline): SGHAT, FQNNGV. The CDR3 sequence: CASSFGTGAYNEQFF.

According to its frequency, this clonotype is medium-sized. The chain recombines TRBV29-1 with TRBJ2-1. CDR1 and CDR2 (germline): SQVTM, ANQGSEA. The CDR3 length is 15 residues. The CDR3 is CSVHQVEVPYNEQFF.

This clonotype is called medium-sized (0.01 to 0.1%) based on its frequency. The J gene is TRBJ2-5, the V gene TRBV29-1; TCRdb's D gene call, TRBD1, goes unchecked for lack of DNA. The CDR3 is 14 residues long. Per the germline V gene, CDR1 is SQVTM and CDR2 is ANQGSEA. The CDR3 reads CSVEEGTGIETQYF. Variable domain in full (rest from reference TRBV29-1 and TRBJ2-5): SAVISQKPSRDICQRGTSLTIQCQVDSQVTMMFWYRQQPGQSLTLIATANQGSEATYESGFVIDKFPISRPNLTFSTLTVSNMSPEDSSIYLCSVEEGTGIETQYFGPGTRLLVL.

The chain links TRBV4-2 to TRBJ2-7. CDR1 LGHNA and CDR2 YNFKEQ come from the germline V gene. This CDR3 is 14 amino acids long. CDR3 region: CASSQDGIYYEQYF.

The chain employs TRBV20-1 and TRBJ1-2; without DNA, the TCRdb call of TRBD1 cannot be checked. The germline V gene has CDR1 DFQATT and CDR2 SNEGSKA (reference sequence). The CDR3 runs to 13 residues. The CDR3 reads CSARTGGDYGYTF.

This chain uses TRBV19 with TRBJ2-2; TCRdb's assignment of TRBD1 cannot be checked, as there is no DNA. Germline V gene data show CDR1 as LNHDA and CDR2 as SQIVND (reference sequence). CDR3 length equals 15 residues. CDR3 sequence: CASRGQGSDTGELFF.

V and J are TRBV3-1 and TRBJ2-1; there is no DNA to check the TCRdb D call of TRBD2. CDR3 size: 14 residues. Per germline, CDR1 LGHDT and CDR2 YNNKEL (reference sequence). CDR3 in amino acids: CASSHSSGYNEQFF.

V and J are TRBV28 and TRBJ2-1; TCRdb's D call, TRBD2, is unchecked because there is no DNA. The CDR3 runs to 16 residues. Germline loops: CDR1 MDHEN, CDR2 SYDVKM. CDR3 in amino acids: CASCLLTSGQGNEQFF.

V gene TRBV5-1 combines with J gene TRBJ2-7; the D call from TCRdb, TRBD1, cannot be confirmed without DNA. Looked up from germline, CDR1 is SGHRS and CDR2 is YFSETQ. This CDR3 contains 17 residues. The CDR3 spells CASSLGQGAKSSYEQYF.

This chain links TRBV27 with TRBJ1-4; TCRdb outputs TRBD1, but without DNA this stays unchecked. CDR1 is MNHEY, CDR2 SMNVEV, per germline (reference sequence). The CDR3 loop spans 15 amino acids. Here the CDR3 reads CASSLQGRTNEKLFF.

This clonotype is deemed medium-sized by its frequency. The gene calls are TRBV18 and TRBJ2-5. This CDR3 comprises 13 residues. The germline gives CDR1 KGHSH, CDR2 LQKENI. The CDR3 spells CASSPNNQETQYF.

The chain has TRBV7-9 and TRBJ2-3; TCRdb lists TRBD2, though no DNA is available to test this call. Germline loops: CDR1 SEHNR, CDR2 FQNEAQ (reference sequence). CDR3 length equals 16 residues. This CDR3 reads CASSLDTSGNADTQYF.

The chain uses TRBV28 and TRBJ2-5; TCRdb names TRBD2, which stays unverified in the absence of DNA. The CDR3 runs 15 residues. In germline, CDR1 is MDHEN, CDR2 SYDVKM. This CDR3 is CASSGGTTAIETQYF.

The chain joins TRBV6-4 to TRBJ2-2; the TCRdb D gene call, TRBD1, has no DNA to confirm it. The CDR3 is made up of 15 amino acids. CDR1 is MRHNA, CDR2 SNTAGT, per germline. The CDR3 loop is CASSAGGLDTGELFF.

In terms of frequency, this clonotype is medium-sized. The chain recombines TRBV20-1 with TRBJ1-2; TCRdb picks TRBD1, but there is no DNA to check that call. Germline values: CDR1 DFQATT, CDR2 SNEGSKA (reference sequence). CDR3 size: 13 residues. The CDR3 loop is CSATGTNNYGYTF.

The V and J genes are TRBV3-1 and TRBJ1-2; the D gene TCRdb calls, TRBD1, cannot be checked with no DNA. Germline-derived CDR1 and CDR2 are LGHDT and YNNKEL (reference sequence). The CDR3 sequence is 15 residues long. This CDR3 is CASRRAGSMSYGYTF.

The chain couples TRBV28 to TRBJ2-7; without DNA, the TCRdb call of TRBD1 cannot be checked. The length of the CDR3 is 17 residues. Per the germline V gene, CDR1 is MDHEN and CDR2 is SYDVKM. The CDR3 sequence is CASSLLGLGDRVNEQYF.